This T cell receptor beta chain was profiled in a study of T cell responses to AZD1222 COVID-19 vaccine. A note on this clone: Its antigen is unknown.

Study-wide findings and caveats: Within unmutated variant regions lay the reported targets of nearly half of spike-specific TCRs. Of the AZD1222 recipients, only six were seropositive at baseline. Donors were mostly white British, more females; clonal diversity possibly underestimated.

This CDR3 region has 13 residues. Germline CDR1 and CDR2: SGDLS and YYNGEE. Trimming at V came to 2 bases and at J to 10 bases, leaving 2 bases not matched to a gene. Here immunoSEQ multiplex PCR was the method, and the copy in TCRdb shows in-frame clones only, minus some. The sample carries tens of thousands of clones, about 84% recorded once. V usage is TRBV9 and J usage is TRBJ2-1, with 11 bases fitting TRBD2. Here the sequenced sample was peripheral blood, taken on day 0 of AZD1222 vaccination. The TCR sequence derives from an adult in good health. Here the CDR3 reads CASSVTSGSEQFF. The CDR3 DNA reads TGTGCCAGCAGCGTCACTAGCGGGAGCGAGCAGTTCTTC.